This T cell receptor (beta chain) emerged from a study of shared clonotypes between healthy human individuals. Study context: Each donor contributed plates that comprised three CD4 naive, three CD4 memory, two CD8 naive and one CD8 memory. Study-wide results and caveats: A reduction in generation probabilities was seen for non-shared clonotypes relative to those shared by all four donors. Represented diversity, genetic and exposure-history alike, was limited by few donors.

Remarks on this clone: The antigen remains unidentified.

Trimming pared 3 bases from V and 0 bases from J, leaving 12 bases between. This CDR3 has 15 amino acids. Germline V lookup: CDR1 GTSNPN, CDR2 SVGIG (reference sequence). Donors were healthy HIV-negative adults without recently reported acute infections or vaccinations. Clones were sequenced by immunoSEQ multiplex PCR, and TCRdb holds only the in-frame ones, with some missing. The table lists 2 million to 3 million clones, roughly 93% of them singletons. The genes are TRBV30 and TRBJ1-5; D is perhaps TRBD1 (6 bases). Specimen: naive CD4+ T cells from PBMCs. Subset noted: CD45RA+ positively selected. This TCR was recovered from a man younger than 35 in good health. Some clones in this sample may be carry-over from other donors' samples. CDR3 sequence: CAWRSQGPSNQPQHF. The CDR3 DNA reads as TGTGCCTGGAGGTCCCAGGGGCCTAGCAATCAGCCCCAGCATTTT.